This T cell receptor (beta chain) was documented in a study of blood T cell repertoires in COVID-19. There are a few counts of this clone. The V gene lost 6 bases and the J gene lost 0 bases, with 18 bases spanning the gap. The germline V gene has CDR1 MNHEY and CDR2 SMNVEV (reference sequence). CDR3 length: 17 amino acids. Clones were read by immunoSEQ multiplex PCR, and TCRdb kept only the in-frame ones, dropping some. The repertoire consists of some 150,000 clones, with about 91% occurring once and the leading ten covering less than 0.95%. The sequencing input was peripheral blood. V is TRBV27 and J is TRBJ1-5; D perhaps matches TRBD1 (6 bases). This sequence originates from a woman in her 50s with acute or convalescent COVID-19. The CDR3 sequence is CASSFRQALHSNQPQHF. The DNA for the CDR3 is TGTGCCAGCAGCTTTAGACAGGCCTTACATAGCAATCAGCCCCAGCATTTT.